This T cell receptor beta chain was sequenced in a study of control samples from healthy donors and cancer patients. The J segment lost 1 base and the V segment lost 7 bases, leaving 7 bases of the junction unmatched. This CDR3 contains 15 residues. Looked up from germline, CDR1 is LNHDA and CDR2 is SQIVND (reference sequence). TCRdb's table, derived via immunoSEQ multiplex PCR, lists solely in-frame clones and lacks some. The table records around 95,000 clones, approximately 84% of them present only once. Sequencing was carried out using blood. The receptor was isolated from a woman between 50 and 59 years old in good health. The rearrangement joins TRBV19 to TRBJ2-3; TRBD2 matches at 8 bases. CDR3 nucleotide sequence: TGTGCCAGTAACCGGGGAGCGGGAGGCACAGATACGCAGTATTTT. Its translation: CASNRGAGGTDTQYF.